Listed here are 30 T cell receptor beta chains from one sample, sequenced in a study of type 1 and type 2 diabetes patients. Amplification started from genomic DNA. A primer set of 30 forward and 13 reverse primers amplified the CDR3. TCRdb ran MiXCR on the multiplex PCR reads and lists one entry per CDR3 protein. The sample consists of 250,000 to 300,000 distinct CDR3 sequences, 40% to 50% of them appearing once. The specimen was peripheral blood mononuclear cells (PBMCs). The receptors derive from a man younger than 35 with type 2 diabetes.

The J gene is TRBJ2-5, the V gene TRBV30; D may correspond to TRBD1 or TRBD2 (6 bases each). CDR1 and CDR2 from the germline V gene are GTSNPN and SVGIG (reference sequence). The CDR3 contains 12 residues. The CDR3 DNA follows: TGTGCGTGTAGGGGGGCTGCAGAGACCCAGTACTTC. Translation: CACRGAAETQYF.

This clonotype was picked up many times. The chain employs TRBV30 and TRBJ1-1, with D perhaps matching TRBD1 (5 bases). Germline CDR1 and CDR2: GTSNPN and SVGIG (reference sequence). Trimming removed 4 bases from V and 2 bases from J, with 11 bases in between. This CDR3 is built from 13 residues. CDR3 nucleotide sequence: TGTGCCTGGACCCGACAGACTAACACTGAAGCTTTCTTT. Protein: CAWTRQTNTEAFF.

This clonotype was detected only a few times. The rearrangement joins TRBV7-8 to TRBJ2-1; D remains unclear. Trimming removed 3 bases from V and 8 bases from J, with 11 bases in between. The length of the CDR3 is 13 residues. The germline gives CDR1 SGHVS, CDR2 FQNEAQ. CDR3: CASSFGRVYEQFF. The CDR3 DNA follows: TGTGCCAGCAGCTTTGGAAGGGTCTATGAGCAGTTCTTC.

V gene TRBV20-1 combines with J gene TRBJ2-7; 7 nucleotides match TRBD1. The CDR3 consists of 13 residues. CDR1 and CDR2 (germline): DFQATT, SNEGSKA (reference sequence). The J segment lost 3 bases and the V segment lost 3 bases, leaving 5 bases of the junction unmatched. CDR3 in DNA: TGCAGTGCTAGGGGACAGATTTTCTACGAGCAGTACTTC. Its translation: CSARGQIFYEQYF.

A few counts support this clonotype. The J gene is TRBJ1-5, the V gene TRBV7-8; D remains ambiguous. There are 15 residues in the CDR3. Germline CDR1 is SGHVS and CDR2 is FQNEAQ. Trimming took off 2 bases at V and 5 bases at J, with 13 bases between the two ends. DNA of the CDR3: TGTGCCAGCAGCTTAAGGTGGATTGAGGATCAGCCCCAGCATTTT. This codes for CASSLRWIEDQPQHF.

The chain employs TRBV20-1 and TRBJ2-5; TRBD2 agrees at 10 bases. The germline V gene encodes CDR1 DFQATT and CDR2 SNEGSKA (reference sequence). With V trimmed by 3 bases and J by 5 bases, 6 bases remained unmatched. The CDR3 length is 14 residues. DNA of the CDR3: TGCAGTGCTAGCCTAGCGGGAGAGGGGGAGACCCAGTACTTC. Translated, it gives CSASLAGEGETQYF.

This clonotype was seen at least ten times. This chain connects TRBV2 to TRBJ1-2; no clear D. This CDR3 is built from 15 residues. CDR1 is SNHLY and CDR2 is FYNNEI in the germline V gene. The ends were cut back, 3 bases at V and 0 bases at J, with 11 bases in the middle. CDR3 in DNA: TGTGCCAGCAGTGATTGGCACATATCTAACTATGGCTACACCTTC. It encodes CASSDWHISNYGYTF. The full variable domain, completed using reference TRBV2 and TRBJ1-2, is EPEVTQTPSHQVTQMGQEVILRCVPISNHLYFYWYRQILGQKVEFLVSFYNNEISEKSEIFDDQFSVERPDGSNFTLKIRSTKLEDSAMYFCASSDWHISNYGYTFGSGTRLTVV.

The rearrangement uses TRBV3-1 and TRBJ1-1; D perhaps matches TRBD1 (5 bases). The ends were cut back, 0 bases at V and 3 bases at J, with 8 bases in the middle. The CDR3 spans 14 residues. Germline CDR1 LGHDT, CDR2 YNNKEL (reference sequence). For the CDR3, the DNA is TGTGCCAGCAGCCAAGATCCAGGGTACACTGAAGCTTTCTTT. Protein product: CASSQDPGYTEAFF.

The table lists this clonotype with a count of one. V gene TRBV7-3 combines with J gene TRBJ2-7; TRBD2 matches at 11 bases. TRBJ2-5 matches the DNA end more closely, so the J call is doubtful. This CDR3 has 14 amino acids. The germline gives CDR1 SGHTA, CDR2 FQGTGA. CDR3 nucleotide sequence: TGTGCCAGCAGCTCGGGACTAGCGGAAGAGACCCAGTACTTC. Amino acid sequence: CASSSGLAEETQYF.

This clonotype was recorded only once. Possible read error: a much larger clone is one base away. The chain uses TRBV2 and TRBJ1-2; D is unresolved. Germline lookup yields CDR1 SNHLY and CDR2 FYNNEI. The CDR3 has 16 residues. The CDR3 region is CVSSPKIGRSHYGYTF. The CDR3 DNA reads TGTGTCAGCAGTCCAAAGATAGGACGGAGCCACTATGGCTACACCTTC.

The V gene is TRBV27, the J gene TRBJ1-2; perhaps TRBD1 as D (5 bases). The CDR3 is 15 residues long. Germline CDR1 MNHEY, CDR2 SMNVEV (reference sequence). V was trimmed by 2 bases and J by 1 base, leaving 11 bases between them. The CDR3: CASSLDRYDNYGYTF. The CDR3 DNA is TGTGCCAGCAGTTTAGACAGATATGATAACTATGGCTACACCTTC.

Concerning this clonotype: A junction end diverges from the germline sequence, so it may reflect a read error. This sequence joins TRBV10-1 and TRBJ1-1, with a tentative D call TRBD1 (6 bases). CDR3 length equals 16 residues. Germline CDR1 and CDR2: WNHNN and SYGVQD (reference sequence). The CDR3 loop reads CASSAYVQGMNTEAFF. The CDR3, as DNA: TGTGCCAGTAGTGCCTACGTACAGGGCATGAACACTGAAGCTTTCTTT.

This chain uses TRBV18 with TRBJ2-5; D is unclear. The CDR3 covers 13 residues. Trimming cost V 0 bases and J 3 bases, with 5 bases left between them. CDR1 and CDR2 from the germline V gene are KGHSH and LQKENI. CDR3 residues: CASSPPNEETQYF. CDR3 sequence (DNA): TGTGCCAGCTCACCACCGAACGAAGAGACCCAGTACTTC.

For this clonotype: An end of the junction differs from the germline gene, which may be a read error. The chain couples TRBV14 to TRBJ1-2; a weak D match, TRBD1 (5 bases). Germline V gene sequence: CDR1 SGHDN, CDR2 FVKESK. This CDR3 is built from 13 residues. CDR3 amino acids: CASSEFRGRGYTF. The CDR3, as DNA: TGCGCCAGCAGTGAGTTTAGGGGACGCGGCTACACCTTC.

The J gene is TRBJ2-7, the V gene TRBV12-3 or TRBV12-4, with TRBD1 as a possible D gene (5 bases). Between the trimmed V and J ends, which lost 11 bases and 0 bases, there was a span of 14 bases. This CDR3 has 13 residues. The CDR3 sequence: CASSDRGSYEQYF. The CDR3 DNA reads TGTGCCTCTTCCGACAGAGGCTCCTACGAGCAGTACTTC.

The gene calls are TRBV4-3 and TRBJ2-2; no firm D call. Germline CDR1 reads LGHNA; CDR2 reads YSLEER. Between the trimmed V and J ends, which lost 2 bases and 4 bases, there was a span of 11 bases. This CDR3 region has 15 residues. Here the CDR3 reads CASSQIASSTGELFF. Written as DNA, the CDR3 is TGCGCCAGCAGCCAAATTGCGAGTAGCACCGGGGAGCTGTTTTTT.

The rearrangement joins TRBV20-1 to TRBJ2-7; D is possibly TRBD1 (6 bases). The CDR3 has 14 amino acids. Between the trimmed V and J ends, which lost 3 bases and 0 bases, there was a span of 12 bases. Germline V gene lookup returns CDR1 DFQATT and CDR2 SNEGSKA (reference sequence). The CDR3 loop reads CSARIQGLSYEQYF. The CDR3 DNA follows: TGCAGTGCTAGGATACAGGGCCTCTCCTACGAGCAGTACTTC.

As concerns this clonotype: Lacking the conserved final phenylalanine or tryptophan, this CDR3 likely reflects a read error. The rearrangement joins TRBV19 to TRBJ1-5; unclear D gene. Trimming stripped 0 bases from V and 3 bases from J, with 6 bases between. CDR3 length: 14 residues. Germline loops: CDR1 LNHDA, CDR2 SQIVND (reference sequence). CDR3 nucleotides: TGTGCCAGTAGTATAGAAAGCTACAATCAGCCCCAGCATTCT. Translation gives CASSIESYNQPQHS.

The chain couples TRBV12-3 or TRBV12-4 to TRBJ1-1; 7 bases map to TRBD1. This CDR3 is built from 13 residues. With 5 bases clipped from V and 8 bases from J, the junction kept 8 bases outside the gene matches. CDR3 DNA sequence: TGTGCCAGCAGTGATCCCGGACAGGCCGAAGCTTTCTTT. This encodes CASSDPGQAEAFF.

This clonotype showed up just a few times. The CDR3 sequence is CAWSKLPGLAYEQYF. DNA for the CDR3: TGTGCCTGGAGTAAACTGCCGGGACTAGCCTACGAGCAGTACTTC. The chain recombines TRBV30 with TRBJ2-7; TRBD2 agrees at 8 bases. Germline loops: CDR1 GTSNPN, CDR2 SVGIG (reference sequence). V dropped 2 bases and J dropped 2; count of bases not matched to a gene: 8. The CDR3 covers 15 residues.

V gene TRBV19 combines with J gene TRBJ2-7, with 11 bases fitting TRBD2. The germline CDR1 and CDR2 sequences are LNHDA and SQIVND (reference sequence). The CDR3 runs 15 residues. With 4 bases clipped from V and 4 bases from J, the junction kept 6 bases outside the gene matches. The CDR3 here is CASSTRLAGGYEQYF. The CDR3 nucleotides are TGTGCCAGTAGTACCCGCCTAGCGGGAGGTTACGAGCAGTACTTC.

Details on this clonotype: One junction end does not reproduce the germline sequence, and a read error may be involved. The chain employs TRBV19 and TRBJ2-1; 7 nucleotides agree with TRBD2. The CDR3 sequence is 15 residues long. Germline loops: CDR1 LNHDA, CDR2 SQIVND (reference sequence). The CDR3 loop reads CASSILGLLANEQSF. The DNA of the CDR3 is TGTGCCAGTAGTATTCTGGGACTATTGGCCAATGAGCAGTCCTTT.

This clonotype was found a few times. The genes are TRBV29-1 and TRBJ1-1; tentative D call: TRBD1 (6 bases). Germline CDR1 and CDR2: SQVTM and ANQGSEA. The ends were cut back, 3 bases at V and 6 bases at J, with 11 bases in the middle. CDR3 length: 12 amino acids. Written as DNA, the CDR3 is TGCAGCGTTGACAGGGGAATGCCTGAAGCTTTCTTT. Its protein is CSVDRGMPEAFF.

The V call is TRBV20-1, the J call TRBJ1-6, with D possibly TRBD1 on 6 matching bases. V was shortened by 4 bases and J by 3 bases, with 7 bases between the two germline ends. This CDR3 comprises 13 residues. Germline CDR1 is DFQATT and CDR2 is SNEGSKA (reference sequence). The CDR3 spells CSATDSYNSPLHF. The CDR3 DNA follows: TGCAGTGCTACGGACAGCTATAATTCACCCCTCCACTTT.

There are a few counts of this clonotype. The chain couples TRBV7-2 to TRBJ2-5; 11 nucleotides agree with TRBD2. V lost 3 bases and J lost 5; bases outside the gene matches: 2. Germline assignment: CDR1 SGHTA and CDR2 FQGNSA. CDR3 length: 14 residues. The CDR3 DNA sequence: TGTGCCAGCAGCTTTAGCGGGAGGGCCGAGACCCAGTACTTC. Its protein product is CASSFSGRAETQYF.

Regarding this clonotype: Since a much larger clone is just one base distant, this may be a read error. The CDR3 coding sequence is TGTGCCCGGAATAGGGCAGCATTAGAGACCCAGTACTTC. It is translated as CARNRAALETQYF. The V gene is TRBV30, the J gene TRBJ2-5, with D hard to call. Looked up from germline, CDR1 is GTSNPN and CDR2 is SVGIG (reference sequence). The V and J ends lost 8 bases and 4 bases respectively, with 17 bases between them. The CDR3 consists of 13 residues.

The chain combines TRBV7-8 with TRBJ2-5, with D tentatively TRBD1 or TRBD2 (5 bases each). Germline V gene sequence: CDR1 SGHVS, CDR2 FQNEAQ. The CDR3 totals 16 residues. Trimming stripped 0 bases from V and 5 bases from J, with 16 bases between. The CDR3: CASSLARSGPRETQYF. CDR3 in DNA: TGTGCCAGCAGCTTAGCGCGTTCGGGGCCGAGGGAGACCCAGTACTTC.

This chain connects TRBV4-2 to TRBJ1-4, with 12 bases matching TRBD1. From germline, CDR1 is LGHNA and CDR2 YNFKEQ. The CDR3 sequence is 17 residues long. V trimming: 2 bases; J trimming: 8 bases; junction bases outside the gene matches: 9. The CDR3 DNA is TGTGCCAGCAGCCAACCCGCCCCCGGGACAGGGGGCGAAAAACTGTTTTTT. Residues: CASSQPAPGTGGEKLFF.

A single count supports this clonotype. The CDR3 ends on some other residue instead of the conserved phenylalanine or tryptophan, so this is likely a read error. The CDR3 sequence: CSAFPRGYEQYY. In DNA, the CDR3 is TGCAGTGCCTTCCCCCGGGGTTACGAGCAGTACTAC. The rearrangement links TRBV20-1 to TRBJ2-7; D might be TRBD2 (5 bases). Germline V gene sequence: CDR1 DFQATT, CDR2 SNEGSKA (reference sequence). V lost 6 bases and J 4 bases, leaving 13 bases between the germline ends. The CDR3 loop spans 12 amino acids.

The sample holds a few counts of this clonotype. V and J are TRBV20-1 and TRBJ2-7; 12 nucleotides align to TRBD2. J lost 0 bases, V lost 6 bases, and 3 bases had no gene match. The CDR3 sequence is 14 residues long. CDR1 is DFQATT, CDR2 SNEGSKA, per germline (reference sequence). The CDR3 spells CSALTSGSSYEQYF. The CDR3 nucleotides read TGCAGTGCCCTGACTAGCGGGAGCTCCTACGAGCAGTACTTC.